These T cell receptor beta chains were read from a single sample in a study of identical twins. Using its own MiXCR run on the 5' RACE reads, TCRdb lists one record per CDR3 protein. The sample records approximately 600,000 distinct CDR3 sequences, under 8.5% being singletons. The same data also contributed to another study, on yellow fever vaccine responses in identical twins.

Sequencing was done on a sample of PBMCs. These TCRs come from a woman aged 18-29 years in good health. Each CDR3 is given with its conserved first and last residue. Fields, in order: D gene, V gene, J gene, clone size, CDR3 DNA, CDR3 protein. The D gene is left open where the match is weak. Expanded clones are given a class, and other clones once, few, many or no size at all.

-,TRBV7-9,TRBJ2-1,many,TGTGCCAGCACCCCTAGCGCCTCCTACAATGAGCAGTTCTTC,CASTPSASYNEQFF
-,TRBV20-1,TRBJ1-1,few,TGCAGTGCTAGAGAGGAACCGGTGGGGCTTAAAGCTTTCTTT,CSAREEPVGLKAFF
TRBD2,TRBV20-1,TRBJ2-1,few,TGCAGTGCTAGACCCGGACTAGCGGACTACAATGAGCAGTTCTTC,CSARPGLADYNEQFF
-,TRBV4-2,TRBJ1-2,many,TGTGCCAGCAGCCAAGATGCGGGAGATCTTAACTATGGCTACACCTTC,CASSQDAGDLNYGYTF
-,TRBV7-7,TRBJ2-2,many,TGTGCCAGCAGCTTGTCCGGGACCGAGAACACCGGGGAGCTGTTTTTT,CASSLSGTENTGELFF
TRBD1,TRBV15,TRBJ1-4,many,TGTGCCACCCGATCGGGACAGGGGGTTAAGGAAAAACTGTTTTTT,CATRSGQGVKEKLFF
-,TRBV5-1,TRBJ1-1,many,TGTGCCAGCAGCTTAGACGGGGGCACTGAAGCTTTCTTT,CASSLDGGTEAFF
TRBD1,TRBV7-8,TRBJ2-3,many,TGTGCCAGCAGCTTAAATACAGGGGAACGGACAGATACGCAGTATTTT,CASSLNTGERTDTQYF
-,TRBV7-9,TRBJ1-2,-,TGTGCCAGCAGCTTGAACCCACAGTCGTATGGCTACACCTTC,CASSLNPQSYGYTF
-,TRBV20-1,TRBJ2-7,few,TGCAGTGCTGAAGACCGGGACACCCCTCTCTACGAGCAGTACTTC,CSAEDRDTPLYEQYF
TRBD2,TRBV20-1,TRBJ2-7,-,TGCAGTGCTAGAGTAGGGACTAGCGGGAGGGCCGGCGAGCAGTACTTC,CSARVGTSGRAGEQYF
TRBD1,TRBV20-1,TRBJ2-2,-,TGCAGTGCTAGAGTGGACAGGGGACCCACCGGGGAGCTGTTTTTT,CSARVDRGPTGELFF